The TCR beta chain described here comes from a study of CD8+ T cells in alopecia areata. The overall study: Those treated were given oral tofacitinib at 5 to 10 mg twice daily. Patients took tofacitinib for 6 to 18 months, followed by 6 drug-free months.

Study results and limitations: Compared with normal scalp, lesional scalp had higher clonality and more expanded CD8+ clones.

This clone showed up just a few times. Its matching antigen is unknown. Germline CDR1 reads SQVTM; CDR2 reads ANQGSEA. The CDR3 is made up of 11 amino acids. With 4 bases clipped from V and 7 bases from J, the junction kept 3 bases outside the gene matches. The authors sorted CD4+ and CD8+ T cells from PBMCs. Sequencing templates came from extracted RNA that was reverse transcribed into cDNA. Only in-frame clones appear in the TCRdb table, and some are missing; sequencing was by immunoSEQ multiplex PCR. The sample lists about 91,000 clones; 40% to 55% were seen once. The receptor comes from a human donor with alopecia areata. This sequence joins TRBV29-1 and TRBJ1-1; 7 nucleotides agree with TRBD1. What was sequenced was CD4+ T cells sorted from blood. For the CDR3, the DNA is TGCAGCGTTGCGGGACAGAGTGAAGCTTTCTTT. Translation: CSVAGQSEAFF.